The present entry profiles one T cell receptor beta chain with its context. The antigen remains unidentified. The germline V gene encodes CDR1 SGHNT and CDR2 YYREEE (reference sequence). The CDR3 extends over 13 amino acids. V was pared by 5 bases and J by 8 bases, with 16 bases between. The record originates from a study of cytomegalovirus exposure and HLA in healthy donors. Regarding the study as a whole: Association of a missense DCLRE1C variant with TCR beta V- and J-gene trimming was reported in a later analysis. Roughly uniform depth of sequencing across donors was assumed in presence/absence analyses.

PCR was performed using 60 Vbeta and 13 Jbeta primers. Authors' processing steps: A later analysis tallied 80 million to 100 million unique TCR beta chains, around 10 million of them shared. Only in-frame clones appear in the TCRdb table, and some are missing; sequencing was by immunoSEQ multiplex PCR. V and J calls and clone size follow that table, whereas D and trimming were derived from the DNA. Seen here are about 200,000 clones, around 79% observed once, and the top ten hold 0.35% to 0.5%. This chain uses TRBV5-4 with TRBJ1-2, with D unclear. Sequencing was done on a sample of PBMCs. The receptor was isolated from a male donor in good health and CMV-seropositive. The chain's CDR3 is CASRSDSFGGYTF. As DNA, the CDR3 is TGTGCCAGCAGATCGGACTCCTTCGGCGGCTACACCTTC.